The 17 T cell receptor beta chains below were found in one sample sequenced in a study of cytomegalovirus exposure and HLA in healthy donors. Primers: 60 Vbeta forward and 13 Jbeta reverse. TCRdb's table, derived via immunoSEQ multiplex PCR, lists solely in-frame clones and lacks some. The sample consists of approximately 190,000 clones, more than 75% of them appearing once. Sequencing used PBMCs. All receptors come from a woman aged 45-65 years in good health and CMV-seropositive.

This chain links TRBV10-3 with TRBJ2-6, with a weak D call TRBD2 (5 bases). CDR1 is ENHRY, CDR2 SYGVKD, per germline. The CDR3 is made up of 17 amino acids. V dropped 9 bases and J dropped 2 bases, with 20 bases sitting between them. For the CDR3, the DNA is TGTGCCATTCTACCCGGCCCGGGATCGGCTGGGGCCAACGTCCTGACTTTC. Amino acid sequence: CAILPGPGSAGANVLTF.

The V gene is TRBV30, the J gene TRBJ2-3; D perhaps matches TRBD1 (5 bases). Germline V gene data show CDR1 as GTSNPN and CDR2 as SVGIG (reference sequence). Trimming removed 2 bases at V and 6 bases at J, with 9 bases between. This CDR3 region has 12 residues. CDR3 coding DNA: TGTGCCTGGAGTACTCAGGGTGATACGCAGTATTTT. Amino acid sequence: CAWSTQGDTQYF.

This clone has a single count. This sequence joins TRBV6-6 and TRBJ2-1, with 7 positions matching TRBD1. V lost 2 bases, J lost 4 bases, and 2 bases stayed unmatched. Looked up from germline, CDR1 is MNHNY and CDR2 is SVGAGI (reference sequence). This CDR3 is 14 amino acids long. CDR3 sequence reads: CASSYGTEYNEQFF. The CDR3 DNA sequence: TGTGCCAGCAGTTACGGGACAGAATACAATGAGCAGTTCTTC.

This clone turned up a few times. V is TRBV25-1 and J is TRBJ2-3, with 7 bases lining up with TRBD2. The germline gives CDR1 MGHDK, CDR2 SYGVNS. The CDR3 is 15 residues long. The V and J ends lost 3 bases and 0 bases, in that order; junction bases with no gene match: 3. The CDR3 DNA is TGTGCCAGCAGTGACGGGGGGATGAGCACAGATACGCAGTATTTT. It translates to CASSDGGMSTDTQYF.

The chain recombines TRBV27 with TRBJ2-5; 7 bases are a match to TRBD1. Trimming at V came to 4 bases and at J to 5 bases, leaving 4 bases not matched to a gene. Germline CDR1 and CDR2: MNHEY and SMNVEV (reference sequence). CDR3 length: 13 amino acids. CDR3 amino acids: CASSYRGSETQYF. CDR3 DNA: TGTGCCAGCAGTTACAGGGGTTCGGAGACCCAGTACTTC.

The chain recombines TRBV10-3 with TRBJ2-7; possible D gene TRBD2, 5 bases. V was cut by 0 bases and J by 2 bases, with 20 bases left in between. This CDR3 region has 18 residues. Germline V lookup: CDR1 ENHRY, CDR2 SYGVKD. CDR3 DNA: TGTGCCATCAGTGAGTCGTGGACTCCGGACCGAGTTCCCTACGAGCAGTACTTC. This codes for CAISESWTPDRVPYEQYF.

The chain carries TRBV11-3 and TRBJ1-1; D unclear. The CDR3 contains 15 residues. V dropped 5 bases and J dropped 2 bases, with 15 bases sitting between them. Germline V gene sequence: CDR1 SGHNT, CDR2 YENEEA. The CDR3 reads CASSPRGGSNTEAFF. As DNA, the CDR3 is TGTGCCAGCAGCCCCCGTGGAGGAAGCAACACTGAAGCTTTCTTT.

Only one count was recorded for this clone. This chain joins TRBV29-1 and TRBJ2-5; 7 bases match TRBD2. The DNA matches TRBJ2-7 better at its end, which makes the J call doubtful. Germline assignment: CDR1 SQVTM and CDR2 ANQGSEA. The CDR3 totals 15 residues. CDR3 loop: CSVEGTKGGSYEQYF. CDR3 nucleotides: TGCAGCGTTGAAGGGACCAAGGGAGGGTCCTACGAGCAGTACTTC.

The genes are TRBV6-5 and TRBJ1-2; the match to TRBD1 covers 8 bases. V dropped 6 bases and J dropped 5; count of bases not matched to a gene: 5. The length of the CDR3 is 13 residues. Germline V gene data show CDR1 as MNHEY and CDR2 as SVGAGI. CDR3 sequence reads: CASSMDRVYGYTF. The CDR3 nucleotides are TGTGCCAGCAGCATGGACAGGGTTTATGGCTACACCTTC.

The CDR3 loop reads CASSEGVRGYTF. CDR3 bases: TGTGCCAGCAGTGAAGGAGTGAGAGGCTACACCTTC. The rearrangement links TRBV2 to TRBJ1-2; D is uncertain. Trimming removed 1 base at V and 8 bases at J, with 8 bases between. The V gene's germline CDR1 is SNHLY and CDR2 FYNNEI. There are 12 residues in the CDR3.

The chain combines TRBV11-2 with TRBJ2-1; maybe TRBD2 (5 bases). CDR1 is SGHAT and CDR2 is FQNNGV in the germline V gene. The V gene lost 2 bases and the J gene lost 0 bases, with 8 bases spanning the gap. There are 15 residues in the CDR3. The CDR3 coding sequence is TGTGCCAGCAGCTTATTAGGGAGCTCCTACAATGAGCAGTTCTTC. This sequence encodes CASSLLGSSYNEQFF. Full variable domain (outside the CDR3, taken from reference TRBV11-2 and TRBJ2-1): EAGVAQSPRYKIIEKRQSVAFWCNPISGHATLYWYQQILGQGPKLLIQFQNNGVVDDSQLPKDRFSAERLKGVDSTLKIQPAKLEDSAVYLCASSLLGSSYNEQFFGPGTRLTVL.

The genes are TRBV11-1 and TRBJ2-5, with D tentatively TRBD1 (5 bases). The germline V gene encodes CDR1 SGHAT and CDR2 FQDESV (reference sequence). V was pared by 8 bases and J by 1 base, with 8 bases between. The CDR3 has 12 residues. The CDR3 DNA is TGTGCCAGCGAGGACATCCAAGAGACCCAGTACTTC. Translating it yields CASEDIQETQYF. The full variable domain, with the rest looked up from reference TRBV11-1 and TRBJ2-5, is EAEVAQSPRYKITEKSQAVAFWCDPISGHATLYWYRQILGQGPELLVQFQDESVVDDSQLPKDRFSAERLKGVDSTLKIQPAELGDSAMYLCASEDIQETQYFGPGTRLLVL.

This clone was found once. V is TRBV15 and J is TRBJ2-7, with D perhaps TRBD2 (6 bases). Germline V gene data show CDR1 as LNHNV and CDR2 as YYDKDF (reference sequence). Trimming shortened V by 1 base and J by 5 bases, and 12 bases separated the two germline ends. The CDR3 runs 14 residues. The CDR3 sequence is CATSRGGESDEQYF. The CDR3 bases are TGTGCCACCAGCAGAGGCGGGGAAAGCGACGAGCAGTACTTC.

The rearrangement links TRBV14 to TRBJ2-1; the D gene is possibly TRBD1 (5 bases). This CDR3 comprises 14 residues. V lost 5 bases, J lost 5 bases, and 13 bases lay in between. Germline V gene lookup returns CDR1 SGHDN and CDR2 FVKESK. DNA of the CDR3: TGTGCCAGCAGCTCGATAGGGGCGAACAATGAGCAGTTCTTC. It codes for CASSSIGANNEQFF. The full variable domain, rest sourced from reference TRBV14 and TRBJ2-1, is EAGVTQFPSHSVIEKGQTVTLRCDPISGHDNLYWYRRVMGKEIKFLLHFVKESKQDESGMPNNRFLAERTGGTYSTLKVQPAELEDSGVYFCASSSIGANNEQFFGPGTRLTVL.

The J gene is TRBJ1-2, the V gene TRBV4-3; TRBD1 aligns across 8 bases. CDR1 is LGHNA and CDR2 is YSLEER in the germline V gene. The CDR3 is made up of 18 amino acids. The ends lost 3 bases at V and 5 bases at J; junction bases unmatched: 17. The DNA of the CDR3 is TGCGCCAGCAGCCATCCCGCCCAAGGACAGGGAGATTTTTATGGCTACACCTTC. It yields the protein CASSHPAQGQGDFYGYTF.

V and J are TRBV28 and TRBJ2-7, with TRBD2 matching 9 bases. Germline lookup yields CDR1 MDHEN and CDR2 SYDVKM. V lost 6 bases, J lost 12 bases, and 12 bases stayed unmatched. CDR3 length: 13 residues. The CDR3 nucleotides read TGTGCCAGCAGCCCCACCCTAGCGGGGACCCGGTACTTC. The encoded protein is CASSPTLAGTRYF.

The V call is TRBV12-5, the J call TRBJ2-1, with a tentative D call TRBD2 (6 bases). V lost 0 bases to trimming and J lost 2 bases, with 17 bases between them. Germline CDR1 reads LGHNT; CDR2 reads FRNRAP. The CDR3 runs to 18 residues. CDR3 DNA: TGTGCTAGTGGTTTGGTAAAGAAGGCAGGAGGGACCTACAATGAGCAGTTCTTC. Amino acids: CASGLVKKAGGTYNEQFF.